This T cell receptor beta chain was identified in a study of CD8+ T cells in alopecia areata. Points from the study as a whole: Among the top 100, expanded CD8+ clones were significantly decreased by tofacitinib, as was scalp clonality. Under tofacitinib, numerous expanded lesional clonotypes remained detectable in scalp and blood.

Sequencing used cDNA as its template, made by extracting RNA and reverse transcribing it. Clones were sequenced by immunoSEQ multiplex PCR, and TCRdb holds only the in-frame ones, with some missing. The sample yields 150,000 to 200,000 clones, roughly 64% seen once. Treatment in this sample: oral pan-JAK inhibitor, 5-10 mg twice daily. Peripheral blood, together with lesional scalp punch biopsies, was collected from alopecia areata patients. Comment on this clone: Its antigen remains unidentified.

Sequences were derived from CD8+ T cells sorted from blood, sampled at week 24, from a patient treated with tofacitinib. This sequence originates from a human donor with alopecia areata.

In DNA, the CDR3 is TGCGCCAGCAGTCAACGCTCCCGGCCGACGAATTCACCCCTCCACTTT. This sequence encodes CASSQRSRPTNSPLHF. The rearrangement joins TRBV23-1 to TRBJ1-6; D unresolved. TRBV23-1 counts as an open reading frame of uncertain function. This CDR3 is built from 16 residues. With 2 bases removed from V and 7 bases from J, the gap between germline ends came to 15 bases.